The 32 T cell receptor beta chains reported below all come from one sample, sequenced in a study of T cell repertoires in cytomegalovirus infection. A single record per CDR3 protein comes from TCRdb applying MiXCR to the reads. This table has around 81,000 distinct CDR3 sequences, 35% to 50% appearing once. No antigens are known for them. The input for sequencing was CD8+ T cells from cultured PBMCs, taken from culture after CMV antigen stimulation. Receptors were obtained from a human donor in good health (CMV status not recorded). Some clones in this sample may be carry-over from other donors' samples.

The J gene is TRBJ1-2, the V gene TRBV27; D is possibly TRBD1 (6 bases). CDR3 length: 14 residues. The germline V and J ends were trimmed by 4 bases and 0 bases, with 9 bases remaining between them. The germline CDR1 and CDR2 sequences are MNHEY and SMNVEV (reference sequence). The CDR3 nucleotides are TGTGCCAGCAGTTCGACAGGAGCTAACTATGGCTACACCTTC. Translated: CASSSTGANYGYTF.

The chain links TRBV6-1 to TRBJ2-3; no clear D gene. V dropped 0 bases and J dropped 2 bases, with 6 bases sitting between them. Per germline, CDR1 MNHNS and CDR2 SASEGT. The CDR3 sequence is 14 residues long. CDR3 in DNA: TGTGCCAGCAGTGAAGCGCTTGACACAGATACGCAGTATTTT. Amino acid sequence: CASSEALDTDTQYF.

There are a few counts of this clonotype. V gene TRBV6-5 combines with J gene TRBJ2-7, with 7 bases that match TRBD1. J gave up 2 bases and V 0 bases, and 4 bases lay outside the gene matches. This CDR3 contains 15 residues. The V gene's germline CDR1 is MNHEY and CDR2 SVGAGI. The CDR3 sequence: CASSYSGQSTYEQYF. The CDR3 DNA reads as TGTGCCAGCAGTTACTCGGGACAGAGTACCTACGAGCAGTACTTC.

This clonotype came up a few times. The rearrangement uses TRBV11-2 and TRBJ2-3; D gene unclear. Germline V gives CDR1 SGHAT, CDR2 FQNNGV. The germline V and J ends were trimmed by 5 bases and 5 bases, with 8 bases remaining between them. This CDR3 comprises 12 residues. CDR3 sequence: CASSPAGDTQYF. CDR3 nucleotides: TGTGCCAGCAGCCCCGCTGGAGATACGCAGTATTTT.

V usage is TRBV7-6 and J usage is TRBJ2-1, with D tentatively TRBD2 (5 bases). The V gene lost 5 bases and the J gene lost 2 bases, with 13 bases spanning the gap. Germline CDR1 and CDR2: SGHVS and FNYEAQ. The CDR3 is 15 residues long. This CDR3 reads CASSQTGIAYNEQFF. The CDR3 coding sequence is TGTGCCAGCAGCCAGACGGGGATCGCCTACAATGAGCAGTTCTTC.

This clonotype was observed a few times. The CDR3 loop is CASSHNLAAPDAEAFF. CDR3 nucleotides: TGCGCCAGCAGCCACAACTTGGCCGCGCCGGACGCTGAAGCTTTCTTT. The chain carries TRBV4-3 and TRBJ1-1; D ambiguous. Trimming cost V 3 bases and J 6 bases, with 20 bases left between them. The germline gives CDR1 LGHNA, CDR2 YSLEER. This CDR3 comprises 16 residues.

The rearrangement uses TRBV7-2 and TRBJ2-1; 9 bases map to TRBD1. Germline CDR1 and CDR2: SGHTA and FQGNSA. This CDR3 has 15 residues. V shed 6 bases, J shed 4 bases, and the junction held 7 bases outside the gene matches. CDR3 bases: TGTGCCAGCAGATCCGGGACAGGGTATTACAATGAGCAGTTCTTC. The encoded protein is CASRSGTGYYNEQFF.

CDR3 amino acids: CASSFLTRRLASYTF. The CDR3 nucleotides read TGTGCCAGCAGTTTCCTGACCCGGCGATTGGCTAGCTACACCTTC. The rearrangement links TRBV12-3 or TRBV12-4 to TRBJ1-2, with D unresolved. The CDR3 spans 15 residues. V was shortened by 3 bases and J by 9 bases, with 20 bases between the two germline ends.

This clonotype has a handful of counts. V usage is TRBV7-2 and J usage is TRBJ1-6; the D gene is possibly TRBD1 (5 bases). Trimming took 5 bases from V and 10 from J, leaving 18 bases between them. This CDR3 has 15 amino acids. In germline, CDR1 is SGHTA, CDR2 FQGNSA. CDR3 in amino acids: CASSLRDYTFSPLHF. DNA for the CDR3: TGTGCCAGCAGCCTAAGGGACTACACTTTCTCACCCCTCCACTTT.

V and J are TRBV7-9 and TRBJ2-3; TRBD2 matches 7 bases. CDR3 length: 15 residues. Germline values: CDR1 SEHNR, CDR2 FQNEAQ (reference sequence). The junction had 4 bases not matched to a gene; V was cut back by 2 bases and J by 2 bases. DNA for the CDR3: TGTGCCAGCAGCTTAACGGGGGGATCCACAGATACGCAGTATTTT. This encodes CASSLTGGSTDTQYF. Together with reference TRBV7-9 and TRBJ2-3, the CDR3 gives the full variable domain: DTGVSQNPRHKITKRGQNVTFRCDPISEHNRLYWYRQTLGQGPEFLTYFQNEAQLEKSRLLSDRFSAERPKGSFSTLEIQRTEQGDSAMYLCASSLTGGSTDTQYFGPGTRLTVL.

The chain links TRBV20-1 to TRBJ1-2; weak D call: TRBD1 (5 bases). Looked up from germline, CDR1 is DFQATT and CDR2 is SNEGSKA (reference sequence). The germline V and J ends were trimmed by 6 bases and 5 bases, with 19 bases remaining between them. The CDR3 spans 14 residues. The chain's CDR3 is CSAIYRKNLYGYTF. The CDR3 DNA is TGCAGTGCCATTTACAGGAAGAATTTATATGGCTACACCTTC.

Only a few counts were recorded for this clonotype. The rearrangement uses TRBV5-4 and TRBJ2-7; 7 bases map to TRBD1. CDR3 length: 14 residues. V was pared by 2 bases and J by 0 bases, with 2 bases of the junction left unmatched. Germline V gives CDR1 SGHNT, CDR2 YYREEE (reference sequence). This CDR3 is CASSLQGSSYEQYF. CDR3 in DNA: TGTGCCAGCAGCTTACAGGGGAGCTCCTACGAGCAGTACTTC.

This clonotype has just a few counts. The chain links TRBV6-1 to TRBJ1-5; possibly TRBD1 for D (6 bases). There are 13 residues in the CDR3. CDR1 and CDR2 (germline): MNHNS, SASEGT. The germline V and J ends were trimmed by 3 bases and 7 bases, with 10 bases remaining between them. The CDR3 DNA reads TGTGCCAGCAGTGACAGGGGTTTCCAGCCCCAGCATTTT. Translated, it gives CASSDRGFQPQHF.

This clonotype has only a few counts. The CDR3 sequence: CASSITSGGDYEQYF. In nucleotides, the CDR3 is TGTGCCAGCAGCATTACTAGCGGGGGAGATTACGAGCAGTACTTC. The V gene is TRBV7-2, the J gene TRBJ2-7, with 11 bases aligning to TRBD2. Germline trimming cut 5 bases from V and 4 bases from J; bases unmatched to any gene: 7. This CDR3 contains 15 residues. Germline V gives CDR1 SGHTA, CDR2 FQGNSA. The whole variable domain, remainder taken from reference TRBV7-2 and TRBJ2-7, is GAGVSQSPSNKVTEKGKDVELRCDPISGHTALYWYRQSLGQGLEFLIYFQGNSAPDKSGLPSDRFSAERTGGSVSTLTIQRTQQEDSAVYLCASSITSGGDYEQYFGPGTRLTVT.

This clonotype has only a few counts. The V gene is TRBV12-3 or TRBV12-4, the J gene TRBJ1-1; the D is unclear. The germline V and J ends were trimmed by 4 bases and 1 base, with 4 bases remaining between them. The CDR3 spans 12 residues. DNA of the CDR3: TGTGCCAGCAGTTGGGGGAACACTGAAGCTTTCTTT. It encodes CASSWGNTEAFF.

The chain recombines TRBV19 with TRBJ2-7, with D possibly being TRBD2 (6 bases). Deletions cut 5 bases from V and 4 bases from J, with 12 bases between. The CDR3 length is 13 residues. Germline CDR1 and CDR2: LNHDA and SQIVND (reference sequence). Written as DNA, the CDR3 is TGTGCCAGTAGTCCGGGGACTGAATACGAGCAGTACTTC. Protein product: CASSPGTEYEQYF.

This clonotype was detected a few times. The CDR3 is CASSDYEQYF. CDR3 in DNA: TGTGCCAGCTCCGACTACGAGCAGTACTTC. V is TRBV2 and J is TRBJ2-7; D remains unclear. This CDR3 is built from 10 residues. Germline loops: CDR1 SNHLY, CDR2 FYNNEI. Trimming removed 8 bases from V and 3 bases from J, with 5 bases in between.

This clonotype came up a few times. The V and J genes are TRBV27 and TRBJ1-5, with 8 bases identical to TRBD1. The CDR3 spans 13 residues. The germline CDR1 and CDR2 sequences are MNHEY and SMNVEV (reference sequence). V trimming: 6 bases; J trimming: 4 bases; junction bases outside the gene matches: 2. The DNA for the CDR3 is TGTGCCAGCAGGACAGGGGCAAATCAGCCCCAGCATTTT. Translated: CASRTGANQPQHF.

In its sample, this clonotype was seen a few times. The chain links TRBV2 to TRBJ1-5, with 9 bases aligning to TRBD1. The CDR3 spans 15 residues. The J segment lost 4 bases and the V segment lost 5 bases, leaving 6 bases of the junction unmatched. The germline CDR1 and CDR2 sequences are SNHLY and FYNNEI. CDR3 sequence reads: CASSQRGTGNQPQHF. DNA of the CDR3: TGTGCCAGCAGTCAAAGGGGGACAGGGAATCAGCCCCAGCATTTT.

This clonotype appeared many times. The V call is TRBV7-6, the J call TRBJ1-6; possibly TRBD1 for D (6 bases). The V gene's germline CDR1 is SGHVS and CDR2 FNYEAQ. CDR3 length: 19 amino acids. V dropped 2 bases and J dropped 4 bases, with 21 bases sitting between them. CDR3 amino acids: CASSLSGDRVERYNSPLHF. CDR3 in DNA: TGTGCCAGCAGCTTATCAGGGGACCGCGTCGAAAGGTATAATTCACCCCTCCACTTT.

The chain uses TRBV25-1 and TRBJ1-2, with 10 bases identical to TRBD1. Germline V CDR1 and CDR2: MGHDK, SYGVNS. The CDR3 loop spans 16 amino acids. V lost 1 base, J lost 4 bases, and 6 bases stayed unmatched. CDR3 sequence (DNA): TGTGCCAGCAGTGAATTCTTCGGGACAGGGGCCTATGGCTACACCTTC. Residues: CASSEFFGTGAYGYTF.

The V gene is TRBV18, the J gene TRBJ2-3, with TRBD1 identical over 7 bases. Germline CDR1 KGHSH, CDR2 LQKENI. V lost 8 bases, J lost 0 bases, and 5 bases stayed unmatched. The CDR3 extends over 14 amino acids. CDR3 sequence reads: CASTNRGSTDTQYF. CDR3 DNA: TGTGCCAGCACCAACAGGGGAAGCACAGATACGCAGTATTTT.

The chain links TRBV6-1 to TRBJ1-2; TRBD1 matches at 9 bases. CDR1 and CDR2 from the germline V gene are MNHNS and SASEGT. The CDR3 is 14 residues long. V shed 7 bases, J shed 5 bases, and the junction held 8 bases outside the gene matches. For the CDR3, the DNA is TGTGCCAGCACCGACTCCGGACAGGGGTATGGCTACACCTTC. Residues: CASTDSGQGYGYTF.

This clonotype was seen only once. The V call is TRBV12-3 or TRBV12-4, the J call TRBJ1-4; possibly TRBD1 for D (5 bases). CDR3 length equals 14 residues. Trimming took off 5 bases at V and 4 bases at J, with 11 bases between the two ends. The CDR3 protein is CASSRDHGNEKLFF. CDR3 coding DNA: TGTGCCAGCAGTCGGGACCACGGTAATGAAAAACTGTTTTTT.

This clonotype was seen more than once but under ten times. One end of the junction does not line up with germline, which may come from a read error. The chain carries TRBV7-7 and TRBJ2-1; 8 nucleotides line up with TRBD1. The V gene's germline CDR1 is SSHAT and CDR2 FNYEAQ (reference sequence). The CDR3 is 14 amino acids. The CDR3 region has the DNA TGTGCTAGCAGCTCCGGGACAGGCCACAATGAGCAGTTCTTC. Amino acid sequence: CASSSGTGHNEQFF.

This sequence joins TRBV7-8 and TRBJ2-5; D tentatively reads TRBD1 or TRBD2 (5 bases each). Germline assignment: CDR1 SGHVS and CDR2 FQNEAQ. The CDR3 contains 15 residues. Trimming took off 5 bases at V and 3 bases at J, with 16 bases between the two ends. This CDR3 reads CASSTLRDREETQYF. The CDR3 DNA reads as TGTGCCAGCAGCACTCTCCGGGACCGTGAAGAGACCCAGTACTTC.

This clonotype appeared a single time. The rearrangement uses TRBV12-3 or TRBV12-4 and TRBJ2-5; D may match TRBD1 or TRBD2 (5 bases each). The CDR3 contains 14 residues. V was cut by 4 bases and J by 2 bases, with 11 bases left in between. As DNA, the CDR3 is TGTGCCAGCAGTTACGGGACGGCGCAAGAGACCCAGTACTTC. Translating gives CASSYGTAQETQYF.

The sample holds one count of this clonotype. The chain has TRBV2 and TRBJ2-2, with D possibly being TRBD2 (5 bases). V was trimmed by 5 bases and J by 3 bases, leaving 13 bases between them. This CDR3 is built from 15 residues. Germline V gene lookup returns CDR1 SNHLY and CDR2 FYNNEI. CDR3 sequence (DNA): TGTGCCAGCAGTATGGACTCGGCAGACACCGGGGAGCTGTTTTTT. Translated: CASSMDSADTGELFF. Full variable domain (rest looked up from reference TRBV2 and TRBJ2-2): EPEVTQTPSHQVTQMGQEVILRCVPISNHLYFYWYRQILGQKVEFLVSFYNNEISEKSEIFDDQFSVERPDGSNFTLKIRSTKLEDSAMYFCASSMDSADTGELFFGEGSRLTVL.

A few counts support this clonotype. The gene calls are TRBV10-3 and TRBJ2-5; maybe TRBD1 (5 bases). The germline gives CDR1 ENHRY, CDR2 SYGVKD. CDR3 length: 17 amino acids. V lost 3 bases and J lost 1, with 18 bases in between. CDR3 sequence reads: CAISDSLRQNIQETQYF. In nucleotides, the CDR3 is TGTGCCATCAGTGATAGTCTGAGACAGAATATCCAAGAGACCCAGTACTTC.

This chain's CDR3 is CASSTTPAGTDTQYF. The CDR3 DNA sequence: TGTGCCAGCAGCACCACCCCCGCTGGCACAGATACGCAGTATTTT. The V call is TRBV11-2, the J call TRBJ2-3; no firm D call. The germline V gene encodes CDR1 SGHAT and CDR2 FQNNGV. This CDR3 contains 15 residues. V was shortened by 5 bases and J by 1 base, with 13 bases between the two germline ends.

The chain couples TRBV7-3 to TRBJ2-2, with D unclear. V lost 4 bases to trimming and J lost 5 bases, with 14 bases between them. CDR1 and CDR2 from the germline V gene are SGHTA and FQGTGA. This CDR3 is built from 15 residues. The CDR3 protein is CASSSLGGGTGELFF. CDR3 in DNA: TGTGCCAGCAGCTCCTTAGGCGGCGGAACCGGGGAGCTGTTTTTT.

This clonotype was seen only a few times. The rearrangement uses TRBV6-6 and TRBJ1-2, with 9 bases lining up with TRBD1. J lost 1 base, V lost 6 bases, and 9 bases had no gene match. The CDR3 runs 16 residues. Germline-derived CDR1 and CDR2 are MNHNY and SVGAGI (reference sequence). CDR3 sequence (DNA): TGTGCCAGCAGCCTCGGCGGGACAGGGCTTAACTATGGCTACACCTTC. This codes for CASSLGGTGLNYGYTF.